The clone carrying this TCR beta chain was seen ten or more times. The sample comes from a study of T-cell memory formation after mild COVID-19. This CDR3 has 17 amino acids. The V and J ends lost 2 bases and 5 bases, in that order; junction bases with no gene match: 11. CDR1 MNHNY and CDR2 SVGAGI come from the germline V gene (reference sequence). MiXCR, applied by TCRdb to the 5' RACE reads, yields one record per CDR3 protein. The sample consists of about 280,000 distinct CDR3 sequences, less than 9.5% of them appearing once. The specimen sequenced was PBMCs or a T cell subset sorted from them (not recorded which). V is TRBV6-6 and J is TRBJ2-1; 8 positions agree with TRBD2. The receptor was derived from a man aged 18 to 29 who had mild COVID-19 (a few samples of this study predate the infection). Cell type and time point are not known. The CDR3 coding sequence is TGTGCCAGCAGTTACCTATCCCCGGGGGGGCCGAACAATGAGCAGTTCTTC. Its protein product is CASSYLSPGGPNNEQFF.